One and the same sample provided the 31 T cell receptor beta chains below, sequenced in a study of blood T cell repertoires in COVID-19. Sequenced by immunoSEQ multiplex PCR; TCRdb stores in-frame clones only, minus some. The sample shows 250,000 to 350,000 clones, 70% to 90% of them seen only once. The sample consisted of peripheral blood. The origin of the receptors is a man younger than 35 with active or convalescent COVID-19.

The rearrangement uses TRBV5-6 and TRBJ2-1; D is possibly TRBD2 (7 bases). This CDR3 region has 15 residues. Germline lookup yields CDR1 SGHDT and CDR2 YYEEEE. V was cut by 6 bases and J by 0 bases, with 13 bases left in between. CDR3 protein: CASIYGGLSYNEQFF. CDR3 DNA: TGTGCCAGCATTTACGGGGGGCTCTCCTACAATGAGCAGTTCTTC. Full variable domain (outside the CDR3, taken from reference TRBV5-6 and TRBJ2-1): DAGVTQSPTHLIKTRGQQVTLRCSPKSGHDTVSWYQQALGQGPQFIFQYYEEEERQRGNFPDRFSGHQFPNYSSELNVNALLLGDSALYLCASIYGGLSYNEQFFGPGTRLTVL.

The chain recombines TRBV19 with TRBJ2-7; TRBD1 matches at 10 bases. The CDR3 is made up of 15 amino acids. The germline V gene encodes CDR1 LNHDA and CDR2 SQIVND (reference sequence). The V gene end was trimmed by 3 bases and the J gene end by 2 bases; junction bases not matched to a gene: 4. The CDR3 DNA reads TGTGCCAGTAGTATCTTCGGACAGGGGGCCTACGAGCAGTACTTC. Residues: CASSIFGQGAYEQYF.

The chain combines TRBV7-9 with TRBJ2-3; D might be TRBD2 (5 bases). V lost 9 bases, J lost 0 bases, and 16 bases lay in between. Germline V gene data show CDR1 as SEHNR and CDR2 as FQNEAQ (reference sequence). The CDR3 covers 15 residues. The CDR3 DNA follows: TGTGCCAGTTCACCCCGGGGTGCTAGCACAGATACGCAGTATTTT. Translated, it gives CASSPRGASTDTQYF.

The CDR3 bases are TGCGCCAGCAGCTTGGAAACTAGCGGGGGATACAATGAGCAGTTCTTC. Protein product: CASSLETSGGYNEQFF. The gene calls are TRBV5-1 and TRBJ2-1; TRBD2 matches 11 bases. The germline gives CDR1 SGHRS, CDR2 YFSETQ. V shed 0 bases, J shed 4 bases, and the junction held 3 bases outside the gene matches. This CDR3 has 16 amino acids.

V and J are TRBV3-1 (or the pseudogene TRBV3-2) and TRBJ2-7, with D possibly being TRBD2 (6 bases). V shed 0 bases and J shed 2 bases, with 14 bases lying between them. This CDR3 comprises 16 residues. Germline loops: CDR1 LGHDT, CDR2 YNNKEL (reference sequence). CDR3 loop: CASSQERRGRPYEQYF. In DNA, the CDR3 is TGTGCCAGCAGCCAAGAGAGGAGGGGACGCCCCTACGAGCAGTACTTC.

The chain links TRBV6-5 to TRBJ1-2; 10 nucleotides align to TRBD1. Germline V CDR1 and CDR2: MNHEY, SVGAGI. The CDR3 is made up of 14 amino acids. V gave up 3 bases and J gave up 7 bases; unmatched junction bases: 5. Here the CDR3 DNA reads TGTGCCAGCAGTTATGCCGGGACAGGGGTTGGCTACACCTTC. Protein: CASSYAGTGVGYTF.

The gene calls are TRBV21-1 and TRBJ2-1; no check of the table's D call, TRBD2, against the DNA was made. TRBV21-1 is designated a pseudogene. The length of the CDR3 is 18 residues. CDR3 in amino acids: CASSKGLLSRGADNEQFF. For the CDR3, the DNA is TGTGCCAGCAGCAAAGGGCTCCTCTCGCGGGGGGCCGACAATGAGCAGTTCTTC.

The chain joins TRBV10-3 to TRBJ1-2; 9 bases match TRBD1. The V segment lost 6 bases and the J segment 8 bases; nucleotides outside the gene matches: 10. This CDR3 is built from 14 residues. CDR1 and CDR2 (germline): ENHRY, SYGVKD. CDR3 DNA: TGTGCCATCAGCGTCGGACAGGGGTTGAAAGGCTACACCTTC. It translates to CAISVGQGLKGYTF.

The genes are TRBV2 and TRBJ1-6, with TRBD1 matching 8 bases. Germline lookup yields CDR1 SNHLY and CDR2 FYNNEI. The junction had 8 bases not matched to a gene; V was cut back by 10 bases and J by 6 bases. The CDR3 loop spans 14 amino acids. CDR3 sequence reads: CAIQDRAANSPLHF. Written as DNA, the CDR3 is TGTGCCATCCAGGACAGGGCGGCTAATTCACCCCTCCACTTT.

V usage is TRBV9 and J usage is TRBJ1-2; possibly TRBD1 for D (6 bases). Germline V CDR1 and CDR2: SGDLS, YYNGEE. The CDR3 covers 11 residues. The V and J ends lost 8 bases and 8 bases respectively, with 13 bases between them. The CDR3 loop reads CASTQGSGYTF. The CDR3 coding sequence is TGTGCCAGTACCCAGGGGAGCGGCTACACCTTC.

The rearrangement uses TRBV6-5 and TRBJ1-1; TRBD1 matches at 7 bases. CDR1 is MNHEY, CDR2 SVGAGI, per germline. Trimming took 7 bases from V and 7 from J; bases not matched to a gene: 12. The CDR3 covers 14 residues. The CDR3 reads CASMTDRVRREAFF. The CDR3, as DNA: TGTGCCAGCATGACCGACAGGGTGAGACGTGAAGCTTTCTTT.

DNA for the CDR3: TGTGCCAGCAGTTTATCGGTGGGGGGAGGGAATGAGCAGTTCTTC. As protein: CASSLSVGGGNEQFF. The rearrangement uses TRBV27 and TRBJ2-1, with TRBD2 identical over 7 bases. This CDR3 has 15 residues. Trimming at V came to 0 bases and at J to 7 bases, leaving 6 bases not matched to a gene. From germline, CDR1 is MNHEY and CDR2 SMNVEV (reference sequence).

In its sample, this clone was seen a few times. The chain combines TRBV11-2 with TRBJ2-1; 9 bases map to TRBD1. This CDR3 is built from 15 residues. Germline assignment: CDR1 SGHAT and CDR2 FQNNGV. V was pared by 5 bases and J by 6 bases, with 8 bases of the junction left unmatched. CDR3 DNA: TGTGCCAGCAGCATTACAGGGGGCGGCTTCAATGAGCAGTTCTTC. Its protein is CASSITGGGFNEQFF.

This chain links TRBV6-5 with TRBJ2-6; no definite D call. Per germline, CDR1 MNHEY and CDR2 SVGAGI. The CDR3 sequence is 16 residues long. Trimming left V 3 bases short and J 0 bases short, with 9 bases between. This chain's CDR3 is CASSYFRNSGANVLTF. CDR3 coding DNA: TGTGCCAGCAGTTATTTCAGGAACTCTGGGGCCAACGTCCTGACTTTC.

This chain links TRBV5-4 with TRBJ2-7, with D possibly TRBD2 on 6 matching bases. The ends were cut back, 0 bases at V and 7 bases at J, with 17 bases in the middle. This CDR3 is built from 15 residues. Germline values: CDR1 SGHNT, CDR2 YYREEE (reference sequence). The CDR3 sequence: CASSLVPLARQEQYF. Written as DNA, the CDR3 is TGTGCCAGCAGCTTGGTCCCCCTAGCGCGGCAGGAGCAGTACTTC.

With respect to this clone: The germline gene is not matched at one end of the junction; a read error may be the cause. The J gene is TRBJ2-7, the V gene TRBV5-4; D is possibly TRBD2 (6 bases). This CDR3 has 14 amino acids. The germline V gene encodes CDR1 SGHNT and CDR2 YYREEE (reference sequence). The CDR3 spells CASSGGEYPYKQYF. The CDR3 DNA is TGTGCCAGCAGTGGCGGGGAGTACCCCTACAAGCAGTACTTC.

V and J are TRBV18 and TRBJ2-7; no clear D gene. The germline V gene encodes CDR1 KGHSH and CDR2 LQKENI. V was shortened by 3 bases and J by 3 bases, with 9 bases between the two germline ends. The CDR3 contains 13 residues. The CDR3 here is CASSPATVYEQYF. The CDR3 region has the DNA TGTGCCAGCTCACCCGCGACTGTCTACGAGCAGTACTTC. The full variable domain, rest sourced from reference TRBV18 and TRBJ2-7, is NAGVMQNPRHLVRRRGQEARLRCSPMKGHSHVYWYRQLPEEGLKFMVYLQKENIIDESGMPKERFSAEFPKEGPSILRIQQVVRGDSAAYFCASSPATVYEQYFGPGTRLTVT.

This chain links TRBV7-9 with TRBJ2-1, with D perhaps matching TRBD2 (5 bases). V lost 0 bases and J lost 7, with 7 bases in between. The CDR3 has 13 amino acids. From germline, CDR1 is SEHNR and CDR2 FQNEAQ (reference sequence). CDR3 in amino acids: CASSLAGGNEQFF. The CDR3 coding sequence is TGTGCCAGCAGCTTAGCAGGCGGGAATGAGCAGTTCTTC.

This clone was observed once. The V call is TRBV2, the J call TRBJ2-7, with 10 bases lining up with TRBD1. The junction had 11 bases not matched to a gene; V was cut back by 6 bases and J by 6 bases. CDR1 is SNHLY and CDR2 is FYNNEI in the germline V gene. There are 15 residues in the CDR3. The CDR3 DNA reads TGTGCCAGCAGGGACCTGAACGACAGGGGGCCCGAGCAGTACTTC. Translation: CASRDLNDRGPEQYF.

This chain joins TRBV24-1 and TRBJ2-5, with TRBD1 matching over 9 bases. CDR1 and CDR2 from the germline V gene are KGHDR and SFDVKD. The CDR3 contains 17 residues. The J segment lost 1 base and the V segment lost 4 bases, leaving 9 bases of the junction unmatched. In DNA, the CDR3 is TGTGCCACCAGTGACCCGAGGACAGGGGCCTCCCAAGAGACCCAGTACTTC. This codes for CATSDPRTGASQETQYF.

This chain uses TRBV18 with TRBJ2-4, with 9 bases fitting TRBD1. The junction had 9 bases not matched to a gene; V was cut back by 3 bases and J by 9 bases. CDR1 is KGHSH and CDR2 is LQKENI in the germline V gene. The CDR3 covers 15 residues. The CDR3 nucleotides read TGTGCCAGCTCACCGCCCGGGACAGGGACGGGCATTCAGTACTTC. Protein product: CASSPPGTGTGIQYF.

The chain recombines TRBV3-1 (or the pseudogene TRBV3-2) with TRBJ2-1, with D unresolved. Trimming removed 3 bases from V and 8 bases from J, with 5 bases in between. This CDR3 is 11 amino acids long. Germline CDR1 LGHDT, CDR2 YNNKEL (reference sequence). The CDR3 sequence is CASSQSHEQFF. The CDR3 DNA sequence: TGTGCCAGCAGCCAGAGCCATGAGCAGTTCTTC.

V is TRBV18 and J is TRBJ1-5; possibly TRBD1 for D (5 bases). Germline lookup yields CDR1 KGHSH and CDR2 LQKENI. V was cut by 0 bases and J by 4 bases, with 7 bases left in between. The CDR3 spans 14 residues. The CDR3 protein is CASSPPGRNQPQHF. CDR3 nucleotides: TGTGCCAGCTCACCACCGGGGCGGAATCAGCCCCAGCATTTT.

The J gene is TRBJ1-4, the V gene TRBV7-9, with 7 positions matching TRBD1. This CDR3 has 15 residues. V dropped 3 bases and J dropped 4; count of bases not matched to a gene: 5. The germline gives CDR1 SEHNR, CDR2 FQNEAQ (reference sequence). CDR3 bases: TGTGCCAGCAGCTTGCGCCGGGACAGTAATGAAAAACTGTTTTTT. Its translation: CASSLRRDSNEKLFF.

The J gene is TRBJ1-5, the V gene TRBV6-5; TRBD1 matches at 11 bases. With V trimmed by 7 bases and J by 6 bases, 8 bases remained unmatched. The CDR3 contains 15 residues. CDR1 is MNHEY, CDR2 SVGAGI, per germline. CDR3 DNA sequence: TGTGCCAGCACCCATGGACAGGGGGCTAGTCAGCCCCAGCATTTT. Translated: CASTHGQGASQPQHF.

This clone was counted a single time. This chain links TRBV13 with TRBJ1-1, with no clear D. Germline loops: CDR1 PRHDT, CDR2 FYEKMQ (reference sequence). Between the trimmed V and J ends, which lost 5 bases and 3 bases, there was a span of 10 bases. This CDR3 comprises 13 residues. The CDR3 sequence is CASSPPGDTEAFF. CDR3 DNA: TGTGCCAGCAGCCCCCCCGGGGACACTGAAGCTTTCTTT. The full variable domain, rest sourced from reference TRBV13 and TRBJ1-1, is AAGVIQSPRHLIKEKRETATLKCYPIPRHDTVYWYQQGPGQDPQFLISFYEKMQSDKGSIPDRFSAQQFSDYHSELNMSSLELGDSALYFCASSPPGDTEAFFGQGTRLTVV.

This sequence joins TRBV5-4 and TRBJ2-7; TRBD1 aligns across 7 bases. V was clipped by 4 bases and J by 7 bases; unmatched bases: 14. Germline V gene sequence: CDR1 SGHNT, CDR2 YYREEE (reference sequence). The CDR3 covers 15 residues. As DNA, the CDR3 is TGTGCCAGCAGCCAGGTTAAGGGGGCACGGGGAGAGCAGTACTTC. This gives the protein CASSQVKGARGEQYF.

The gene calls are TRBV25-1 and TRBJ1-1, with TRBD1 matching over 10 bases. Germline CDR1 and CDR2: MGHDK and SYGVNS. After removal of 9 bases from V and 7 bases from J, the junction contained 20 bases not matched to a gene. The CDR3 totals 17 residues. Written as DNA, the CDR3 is TGTGCCAGTCAGAAAATCTCCGGGACAGGGGTTGCGGGTGAAGCTTTCTTT. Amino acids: CASQKISGTGVAGEAFF.

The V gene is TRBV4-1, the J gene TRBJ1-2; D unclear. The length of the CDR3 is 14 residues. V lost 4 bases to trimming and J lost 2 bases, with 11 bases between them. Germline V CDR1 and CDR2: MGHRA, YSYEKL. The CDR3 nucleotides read TGCGCCAGCAGCCCCCGGGAGAGGAACTATGGCTACACCTTC. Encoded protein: CASSPRERNYGYTF.

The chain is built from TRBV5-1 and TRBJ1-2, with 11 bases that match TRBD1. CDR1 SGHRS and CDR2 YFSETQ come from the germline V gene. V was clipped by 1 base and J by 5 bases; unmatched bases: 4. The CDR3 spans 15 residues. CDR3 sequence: CASSLRTGGEYGYTF. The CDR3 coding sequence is TGCGCCAGCAGCTTGAGGACAGGGGGCGAATATGGCTACACCTTC.

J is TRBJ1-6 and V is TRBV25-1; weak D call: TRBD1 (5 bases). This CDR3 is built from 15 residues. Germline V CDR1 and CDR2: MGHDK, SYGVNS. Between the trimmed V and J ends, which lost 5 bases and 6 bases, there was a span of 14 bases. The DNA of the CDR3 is TGTGCCAGCAGTCGCCAGGGCCCTACTAATTCACCCCTCCACTTT. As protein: CASSRQGPTNSPLHF. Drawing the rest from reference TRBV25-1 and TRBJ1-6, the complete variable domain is EADIYQTPRYLVIGTGKKITLECSQTMGHDKMYWYQQDPGMELHLIHYSYGVNSTEKGDLSSESTVSRIRTEHFPLTLESARPSHTSQYLCASSRQGPTNSPLHFGNGTRLTVT.